The rows below give T cell receptor beta chains drawn from one sample of a study of blood T cell repertoires in COVID-19. Only in-frame clones appear in the TCRdb table, and some are missing; sequencing was by immunoSEQ multiplex PCR. The sample carries tens of thousands of clones, roughly 87% recorded once. Sequenced material: peripheral blood. Receptors originate from a woman aged 80 or over with acute or convalescent COVID-19. The CDR3 runs from the conserved cysteine through the conserved F or W. Each record gives: V gene, clone size, D gene, J gene, CDR3 DNA, CDR3 protein. A D gene is named only where the DNA matches it firmly. The size entry is marked missing in some rows and otherwise reads once, few, many or a size class.

TRBV19	-	-	TRBJ2-1	TGTGCCAGTAGGCGAAACTATGAGCAGTTCTTC	CASRRNYEQFF
TRBV30	-	-	TRBJ1-2	TGTGCCTGGAGTGCCACGGGTGCCCGCGGCTACACCTTC	CAWSATGARGYTF
TRBV19	-	-	TRBJ2-2	TGTGCCAGTAGTAAACTAGCGAACACCGGGGAGCTGTTTTTT	CASSKLANTGELFF
TRBV27	-	TRBD1	TRBJ1-5	TGTGCCAGCAGTCCCCGGACAGGGGTTCAGCCCCAGCATTTT	CASSPRTGVQPQHF
TRBV5-1	-	-	TRBJ1-5	TGCGCCAGCAGCTTGGTGGGCAGTGAAAATCAGCCCCAGCATTTT	CASSLVGSENQPQHF
TRBV7-3	-	-	TRBJ2-7	TGTGCCAGCAGCTTAACGCACAGGGGGGGCCCCCTCGAGCAGTACTTC	CASSLTHRGGPLEQYF
TRBV2	-	TRBD2	TRBJ2-1	TGTGCCAGCAGTGAAGCACTAGCGGTTTCCTACAATGAGCAGTTCTTC	CASSEALAVSYNEQFF
TRBV5-4	-	TRBD1	TRBJ2-7	TGTGCCAGCAGCTCGCTACGGACAGGGAACTACGAGCAGTACTTC	CASSSLRTGNYEQYF
TRBV28	-	TRBD2	TRBJ2-2	TGTGCCAGCAGTTCTCCCCCTCGTTTCAGCGGGAGGGGTGGGGACACCGGGGAGCTGTTTTTT	CASSSPPRFSGRGGDTGELFF
TRBV27	-	-	TRBJ2-5	TGTGCCAGCAGTTATCAGGGATGGGAGACCCAGTACTTC	CASSYQGWETQYF
TRBV5-6	-	TRBD1	TRBJ1-3	TGTGCCAGCAGCTGGACAGGGGGGATGTACTCTGGAAACACCATATATTTT	CASSWTGGMYSGNTIYF
TRBV21-1	-	-	TRBJ2-1	TGTGCCAGCAGCAAAGGTCTGCGGAACGGGACAAAATACAATGAGCAGTTCTTC	CASSKGLRNGTKYNEQFF
TRBV29-1	-	-	TRBJ2-3	TGCAGCGTCGGGATGACACTCCGAGGGGATACGCAGTATTTT	CSVGMTLRGDTQYF
TRBV6-4	-	-	TRBJ2-5	TGTGCCAGCAGCCCAGGGGCGGGAGAGACCCAGTACTTC	CASSPGAGETQYF
TRBV3-1/TRBV3-2	few	-	TRBJ1-4	TGTGCCAGCAGCCCCTCGGGGGGCGGTGAAAAACTGTTTTTT	CASSPSGGGEKLFF
TRBV5-1	-	TRBD1	TRBJ2-7	TGCGCCAGCAGCGAGCCGGGACAGGGGGCCTACGAGCAGTACTTC	CASSEPGQGAYEQYF
TRBV2	-	-	TRBJ1-1	TGTGCCAGCAGTGACAGGGGAAGGAGCCATAACACTGAAGCTTTCTTT	CASSDRGRSHNTEAFF
TRBV5-1	-	TRBD2	TRBJ2-7	TGCGCCAGCAGCTTGGAACTAGCGGGAGTCTACGAGCAGTACTTC	CASSLELAGVYEQYF
TRBV7-9	-	TRBD2	TRBJ2-7	TGTGCCAGCAGCTCTACTAGCGGGAGGGCCCCCTATAGCTCCTACGAGCAGTACTTC	CASSSTSGRAPYSSYEQYF
TRBV7-8	-	TRBD2	TRBJ2-7	TGTGCCAGCAGCCGCTCTAGGAGACTAGCGGGGGTTGTCTACGAGCAGTACTTC	CASSRSRRLAGVVYEQYF
TRBV4-3	-	TRBD1	TRBJ2-2	TGCGCCAGCAGCCATGGGACAGACCCCGGGGAGCTGTTTTTT	CASSHGTDPGELFF
TRBV15	-	-	TRBJ2-5	TGTGCCACCAGCAGAGACCCGGGCGGGGAGACCCAGTACTTC	CATSRDPGGETQYF
TRBV6-5	-	-	TRBJ1-1	TGTGCCACGATGGGGGGGGGCTGGACTGAAGCTTTCTTT	CATMGGGWTEAFF
TRBV4-1	-	TRBD2	TRBJ2-7	TGCGCCAGCAGCCGAATTAGCGGGAGAGGTTACGAGCAGTACTTC	CASSRISGRGYEQYF
TRBV9	few	-	TRBJ2-1	TGTGCCAGCAGACGGGAAGGGAGGAACAATGAGCAGTTCTTC	CASRREGRNNEQFF
TRBV3-1/TRBV3-2	-	-	TRBJ2-7	TGTGCCAGCACCCTCCCCGGGTACGAGCAGTACTTC	CASTLPGYEQYF
TRBV18	-	-	TRBJ2-7	TGTGCCAGCTCCAGACAGGTTGACTACGAGCAGTACTTC	CASSRQVDYEQYF
TRBV9	few	-	TRBJ1-6	TGTGCCAGCAGCGTAGGACAGGATAATTCACCCCTCCACTTT	CASSVGQDNSPLHF
TRBV9	-	TRBD1	TRBJ1-2	TGTGCCAGCAGCGTATCCCGAACAGGGGGCAGAGGCTACACCTTC	CASSVSRTGGRGYTF
TRBV27	few	-	TRBJ1-2	TGTGCCAGCAAACAGGGTGGACGAGGCTACACCTTC	CASKQGGRGYTF
TRBV4-3	-	-	TRBJ1-4	TGCGCCAGCAGCCCCCGACAGGCGCCCTATGAAAAACTGTTTTTT	CASSPRQAPYEKLFF
TRBV24-1	-	TRBD1	TRBJ2-5	TGTGCCACCAGTGCCGCGGACAGGGGGCTAGAGACCCAGTACTTC	CATSAADRGLETQYF
TRBV5-5	once	-	TRBJ2-7	TGTGCCAGCAGCCCGCCCGGGACTTCGTTTAGCGAGCAGTACTTC	CASSPPGTSFSEQYF
TRBV5-4	-	-	TRBJ1-1	TGTGCCAGCAGCTTGGATAGTACTGAAGCTTTCTTT	CASSLDSTEAFF
TRBV5-4	-	-	TRBJ2-7	TGTGCCTGGGCGACAGTCTACGAGCAGTACTTC	CAWATVYEQYF
TRBV6-6	few	TRBD2	TRBJ2-1	TGTGCCAGCAGTGTATGGACTAGCGGGAGTAATAATGAGCAGTTCTTC	CASSVWTSGSNNEQFF
TRBV12-3/TRBV12-4	-	TRBD1	TRBJ2-5	TGTGCCAGTCGACAGGGAGAGACCCAGTACTTC	CASRQGETQYF
TRBV9	-	-	TRBJ1-2	TGTGCCAGCAGCGCCCGGGAATCTTTCCATGGCTACACCTTC	CASSARESFHGYTF
TRBV19	many	TRBD1	TRBJ2-1	TGTGCCAGTAGTGCAGGACAGGGGGCCTACAATGAGCAGTTCTTC	CASSAGQGAYNEQFF
TRBV3-1/TRBV3-2	few	TRBD1	TRBJ1-2	TGTGCCAGCAGCCGTGGGACAGGGGGCGGCTACACCTTC	CASSRGTGGGYTF
TRBV14	-	-	TRBJ2-1	TGTGCCAGCAGCCCGAGGGACTACAATGAGCAGTTCTTC	CASSPRDYNEQFF
TRBV28	-	TRBD1	TRBJ2-7	TGTGCCAGCAGGGGGACAGGGGGCGTCTACGAGCAGTACTTC	CASRGTGGVYEQYF
TRBV4-1	-	-	TRBJ2-3	TGCGCCAGCAGCCAAGTTTTAACAGATACGCAGTATTTT	CASSQVLTDTQYF
TRBV5-1	medium-sized	-	TRBJ2-7	TGCGCCAGCAGCGGAGGGAACGACCAAGACGAGCAGTACTTC	CASSGGNDQDEQYF
TRBV28	-	TRBD1	TRBJ1-2	TGTGCCAGCGGGGAACAGGGGAACTATGGCTACACCTTC	CASGEQGNYGYTF
TRBV5-1	-	TRBD1	TRBJ2-7	TGCGCCAGCAGCTCCAGGGGGCCCTACGAGCAGTACTTC	CASSSRGPYEQYF
TRBV28	-	TRBD2	TRBJ2-1	TGTGCCAGCAGTTTAGCTGGACTAGGTTACAATGAGCAGTTCTTC	CASSLAGLGYNEQFF
TRBV5-4	-	-	TRBJ2-2	TGTGCCAGCAGCTCCGATACCGGTGGAGCGAACACCGGGGAGCTGTTTTTT	CASSSDTGGANTGELFF
TRBV15	-	TRBD2	TRBJ2-7	TGTGCCACCAGCAGAGAAACTAGCGGGAGAAGGGAGCAGTACTTC	CATSRETSGRREQYF
TRBV28	-	TRBD1	TRBJ1-2	TGTGCCAGCAGTACGACAGGGTTTAACTATGGCTACACCTTC	CASSTTGFNYGYTF
TRBV5-6	once	TRBD1	TRBJ2-3	TGTGCCAGCAGCCCGGGACAGGGGGAGGCAGATACGCAGTATTTT	CASSPGQGEADTQYF